This record looks at one TCR beta chain sequence and its context. This CDR3 is 15 amino acids long. Per germline, CDR1 MGHRA and CDR2 YSYEKL. With 5 bases clipped from V and 5 bases from J, the junction kept 9 bases outside the gene matches. Here immunoSEQ multiplex PCR was the method, and the copy in TCRdb shows in-frame clones only, minus some. The sample holds around 300,000 clones, about nine tenths seen once. These data originate in a study of blood T cell repertoires in COVID-19. This rearrangement joins TRBV4-1 to TRBJ2-7, with TRBD1 matching over 10 bases. Specimen: peripheral blood. The receptor was derived from a woman in her twenties or thirties with active or convalescent COVID-19. CDR3 bases: TGCGCCAGCAGCGTCGAGGGACAGGGGTACGACGAGCAGTACTTC. This codes for CASSVEGQGYDEQYF.